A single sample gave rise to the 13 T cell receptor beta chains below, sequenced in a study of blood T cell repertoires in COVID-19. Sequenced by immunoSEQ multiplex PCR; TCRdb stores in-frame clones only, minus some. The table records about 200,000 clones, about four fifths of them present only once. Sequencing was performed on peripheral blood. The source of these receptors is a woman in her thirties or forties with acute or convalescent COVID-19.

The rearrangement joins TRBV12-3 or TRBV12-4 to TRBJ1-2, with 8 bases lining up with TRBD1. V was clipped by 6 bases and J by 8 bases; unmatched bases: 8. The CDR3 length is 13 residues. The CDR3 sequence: CASSRRTGNGYTF. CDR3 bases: TGTGCCAGCAGCCGAAGGACAGGGAACGGCTACACCTTC.

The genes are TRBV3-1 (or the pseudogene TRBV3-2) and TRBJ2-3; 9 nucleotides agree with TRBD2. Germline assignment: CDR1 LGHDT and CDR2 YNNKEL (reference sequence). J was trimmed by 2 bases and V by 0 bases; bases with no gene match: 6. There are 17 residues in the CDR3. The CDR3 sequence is CASSQDPTSGPTDTQYF. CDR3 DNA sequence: TGTGCCAGCAGCCAAGATCCGACTAGCGGCCCCACAGATACGCAGTATTTT.

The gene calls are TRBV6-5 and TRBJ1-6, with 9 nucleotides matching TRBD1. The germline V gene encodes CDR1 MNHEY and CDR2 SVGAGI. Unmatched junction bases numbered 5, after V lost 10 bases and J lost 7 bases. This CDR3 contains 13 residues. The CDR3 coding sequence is TGTGCCACCACAGGGGGCAGGAATTCACCCCTCCACTTT. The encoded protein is CATTGGRNSPLHF.

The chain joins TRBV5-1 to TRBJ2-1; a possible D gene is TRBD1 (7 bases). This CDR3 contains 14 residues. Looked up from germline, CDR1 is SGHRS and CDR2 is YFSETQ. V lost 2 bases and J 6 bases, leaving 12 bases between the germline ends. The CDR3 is CASSLTGEVNEQFF. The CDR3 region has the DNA TGCGCCAGCAGCTTAACAGGGGAGGTCAATGAGCAGTTCTTC. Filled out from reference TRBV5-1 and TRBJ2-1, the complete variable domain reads KAGVTQTPRYLIKTRGQQVTLSCSPISGHRSVSWYQQTPGQGLQFLFEYFSETQRNKGNFPGRFSGRQFSNSRSEMNVSTLELGDSALYLCASSLTGEVNEQFFGPGTRLTVL.

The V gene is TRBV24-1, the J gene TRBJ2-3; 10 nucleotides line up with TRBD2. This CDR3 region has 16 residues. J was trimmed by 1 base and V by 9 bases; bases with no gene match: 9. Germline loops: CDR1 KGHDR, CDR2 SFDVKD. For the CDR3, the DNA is TGTGCCACCGCTCCAGGGCTAGCGGGGGGCACAGATACGCAGTATTTT. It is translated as CATAPGLAGGTDTQYF.

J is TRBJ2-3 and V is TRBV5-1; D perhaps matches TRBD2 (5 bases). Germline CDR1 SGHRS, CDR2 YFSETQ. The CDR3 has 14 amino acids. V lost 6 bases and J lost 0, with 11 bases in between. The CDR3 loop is CASTRGLSTDTQYF. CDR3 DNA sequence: TGCGCCAGCACCCGAGGGTTGAGCACAGATACGCAGTATTTT.

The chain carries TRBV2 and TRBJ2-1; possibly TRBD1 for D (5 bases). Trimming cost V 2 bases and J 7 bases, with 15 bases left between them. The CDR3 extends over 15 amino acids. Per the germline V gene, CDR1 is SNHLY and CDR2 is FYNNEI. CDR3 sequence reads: CASSEFWTLDNEQFF. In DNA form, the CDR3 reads TGTGCCAGCAGTGAATTCTGGACACTGGATAATGAGCAGTTCTTC.

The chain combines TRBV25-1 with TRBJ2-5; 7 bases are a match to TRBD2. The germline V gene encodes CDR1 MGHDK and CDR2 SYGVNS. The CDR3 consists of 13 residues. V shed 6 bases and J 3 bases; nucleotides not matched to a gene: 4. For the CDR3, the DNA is TGTGCCAGCAGCGGACTAGGCGAAGAGACCCAGTACTTC. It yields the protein CASSGLGEETQYF.

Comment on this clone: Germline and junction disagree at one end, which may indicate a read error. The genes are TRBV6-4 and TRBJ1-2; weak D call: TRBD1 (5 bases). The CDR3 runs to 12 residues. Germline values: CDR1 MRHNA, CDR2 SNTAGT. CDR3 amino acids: CAGLRDFPFPFF. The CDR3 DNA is TGTGCCGGGTTACGGGACTTCCCTTTCCCCTTTTTC.

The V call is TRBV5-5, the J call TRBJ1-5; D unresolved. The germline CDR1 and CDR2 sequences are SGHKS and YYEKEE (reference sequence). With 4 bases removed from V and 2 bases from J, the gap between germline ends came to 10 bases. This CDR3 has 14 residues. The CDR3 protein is CASSKRSGNQPQHF. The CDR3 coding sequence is TGTGCCAGCAGCAAGAGGAGTGGCAATCAGCCCCAGCATTTT.

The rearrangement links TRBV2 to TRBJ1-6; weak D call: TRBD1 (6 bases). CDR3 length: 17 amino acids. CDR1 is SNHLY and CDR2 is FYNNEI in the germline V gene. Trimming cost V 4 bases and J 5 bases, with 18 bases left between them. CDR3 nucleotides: TGTGCCAGCAGTGTCGCCCTGGGGGCAGGGGATAATTCACCCCTCCACTTT. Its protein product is CASSVALGAGDNSPLHF.

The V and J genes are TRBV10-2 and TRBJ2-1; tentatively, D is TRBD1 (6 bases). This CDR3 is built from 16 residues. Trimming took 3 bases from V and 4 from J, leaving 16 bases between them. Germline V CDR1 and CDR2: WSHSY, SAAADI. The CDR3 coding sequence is TGCGCCAGCAGTGATAGTAAGGACAGAGAGTACAATGAGCAGTTCTTC. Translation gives CASSDSKDREYNEQFF.

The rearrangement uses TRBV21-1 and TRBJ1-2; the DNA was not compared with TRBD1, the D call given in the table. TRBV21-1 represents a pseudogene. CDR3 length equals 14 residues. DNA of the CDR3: TGTGCCAGCAGCACTTTTGACAGGGACTATGGCTACACCTTC. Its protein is CASSTFDRDYGYTF.